This TCR beta chain was recorded in a study of early T cells in non-severe SARS-CoV-2 infection. Looking at the study overall: The study sequenced bulk RNA from unsorted whole blood, with chains unpaired.

Unique molecular identifiers were added to individual cDNA molecules. Using its own MiXCR run on the 5' RACE reads, TCRdb lists one record per CDR3 protein. The sample shows 70,000 to 95,000 distinct CDR3 sequences, roughly 9.6% of them seen only once. Broader study findings: CD4 and private specificities were missed by VDJdb matching, which favored anti-spike CD8 responses.

This clonotype was observed a few times. Its antigen remains unknown. V trimming: 5 bases; J trimming: 2 bases; junction bases outside the gene matches: 8. CDR3 length equals 15 residues. The sequence was obtained from an adult who was a healthcare worker with PCR-confirmed SARS-CoV-2 infection or an uninfected control (not recorded which). Sequencing was done on a sample of whole blood. The chain is built from TRBV12-3 or TRBV12-4 and TRBJ2-7, with 8 bases that match TRBD2. In DNA, the CDR3 is TGTGCCAGCAGTGCCTCGGGAGGGCGAGCCTACGAGCAGTACTTC. Protein sequence: CASSASGGRAYEQYF.